The 13 T cell receptor beta chains below all came from one sample that was sequenced in a study of blood T cell repertoires in COVID-19. Measured with immunoSEQ multiplex PCR; TCRdb has only the in-frame clones, and not every one. The sample consists of roughly 180,000 clones, less than 85% of them appearing once. Sequencing was performed on peripheral blood. These receptors all stem from a woman aged 55 to 70 with COVID-19, enrolled during active disease.

In this sample, this clone turned up a few times. The chain has TRBV7-2 and TRBJ2-7; no reliable D call. Germline V lookup: CDR1 SGHTA, CDR2 FQGNSA. This CDR3 comprises 13 residues. V was clipped by 3 bases and J by 2 bases, with 8 bases between them. The CDR3 region has the DNA TGTGCCAGCAGCTTCTCGGGTCCCTACGAGCAGTACTTC. Its protein is CASSFSGPYEQYF.

The chain's CDR3 is CASSPGQDNEQFF. Here the CDR3 DNA reads TGCGCCAGCAGCCCGGGACAGGACAATGAGCAGTTCTTC. The chain has TRBV5-1 and TRBJ2-1; 8 nucleotides match TRBD1. Germline V gives CDR1 SGHRS, CDR2 YFSETQ. The ends lost 4 bases at V and 5 bases at J; junction bases unmatched: 2. The CDR3 sequence is 13 residues long.

This sequence joins TRBV5-1 and TRBJ1-6; 10 bases are shared with TRBD1. The V gene's germline CDR1 is SGHRS and CDR2 YFSETQ. J gave up 10 bases and V 2 bases, and 6 bases lay outside the gene matches. This CDR3 has 15 amino acids. The CDR3 coding sequence is TGCGCCAGCAGCTTAGGGACAGGGGTTTCGTCACCCCTCCACTTT. Translating gives CASSLGTGVSSPLHF.

The CDR3: CASSIGGQGAGETQYF. CDR3 nucleotide sequence: TGTGCCAGTAGTATCGGCGGACAGGGGGCGGGGGAGACCCAGTACTTC. This chain links TRBV19 with TRBJ2-5, with 11 bases that match TRBD1. The CDR3 extends over 16 amino acids. After removal of 3 bases from V and 5 bases from J, the junction contained 8 bases not matched to a gene. Germline CDR1 and CDR2: LNHDA and SQIVND (reference sequence).

The rearrangement uses TRBV10-2 and TRBJ2-1, with D possibly TRBD1 on 5 matching bases. Germline V gene data show CDR1 as WSHSY and CDR2 as SAAADI. V shed 6 bases and J shed 7 bases, with 7 bases lying between them. This CDR3 is 11 amino acids long. In nucleotides, the CDR3 is TGCGCCAGCAGAAGACAGAATGAGCAGTTCTTC. Amino acids: CASRRQNEQFF.

V usage is TRBV6-2 or TRBV6-3 and J usage is TRBJ2-1; 9 bases align to TRBD2. Losses at the gene ends were 1 base for V and 5 bases for J; bases not matched to a gene: 9. The CDR3 runs 17 residues. Germline V CDR1 and CDR2: MNHEY, SVGEGT. The CDR3 DNA is TGTGCCAGCAGTTACTTGTGGGGGCTAGCGGGAAACAATGAGCAGTTCTTC. Translating it yields CASSYLWGLAGNNEQFF.

This chain connects TRBV28 to TRBJ2-7, with TRBD1 matching 7 bases. Germline trimming cut 3 bases from V and 6 bases from J; bases unmatched to any gene: 11. Germline CDR1 and CDR2: MDHEN and SYDVKM. The CDR3 length is 15 residues. The CDR3 region has the DNA TGTGCCAGCAGTTTCGACAGGGCCCCTCTGCTCGAGCAGTACTTC. It yields the protein CASSFDRAPLLEQYF.

The V gene is TRBV4-3, the J gene TRBJ2-7; 7 bases match TRBD2. This CDR3 contains 15 residues. V was clipped by 5 bases and J by 3 bases; unmatched bases: 10. The V gene's germline CDR1 is LGHNA and CDR2 YSLEER. CDR3 coding DNA: TGCGCCAGCAGCGGGGGTCTAGCGGCCGTCTACGAGCAGTACTTC. This encodes CASSGGLAAVYEQYF.

CDR3 nucleotides: TGTGCCACTACGACAGGGAATTTTGGGAATGAGCAGTTCTTC. Amino acid sequence: CATTTGNFGNEQFF. The gene calls are TRBV19 and TRBJ2-1, with 7 bases aligning to TRBD1. The length of the CDR3 is 14 residues. Per the germline V gene, CDR1 is LNHDA and CDR2 is SQIVND (reference sequence). Germline trimming cut 10 bases from V and 7 bases from J; bases unmatched to any gene: 13.

V gene TRBV7-9 combines with J gene TRBJ2-5; no firm D call. Germline V CDR1 and CDR2: SEHNR, FQNEAQ (reference sequence). Trimming took off 1 base at V and 5 bases at J, with 11 bases between the two ends. CDR3 length: 14 amino acids. The CDR3 coding sequence is TGTGCCAGCAGCTTAGATACGGGTGGGGAGACCCAGTACTTC. It specifies CASSLDTGGETQYF.

This chain links TRBV7-9 with TRBJ2-3; 14 bases line up with TRBD2. Per germline, CDR1 SEHNR and CDR2 FQNEAQ (reference sequence). The CDR3 length is 15 residues. The J segment lost 7 bases and the V segment lost 5 bases, leaving 5 bases of the junction unmatched. The CDR3 protein is CASSPGTSGGHTQYF. The CDR3 DNA sequence: TGTGCCAGCAGCCCTGGGACTAGCGGGGGACATACGCAGTATTTT. Full variable domain (rest looked up from reference TRBV7-9 and TRBJ2-3): DTGVSQNPRHKITKRGQNVTFRCDPISEHNRLYWYRQTLGQGPEFLTYFQNEAQLEKSRLLSDRFSAERPKGSFSTLEIQRTEQGDSAMYLCASSPGTSGGHTQYFGPGTRLTVL.

V gene TRBV3-1 (or the pseudogene TRBV3-2) combines with J gene TRBJ2-4; D perhaps matches TRBD1 (6 bases). The V end lost 1 base, the J end lost 0 bases, and 13 bases lay between the germline ends. The CDR3 spans 17 residues. From germline, CDR1 is LGHDT and CDR2 YNNKEL (reference sequence). The CDR3 spells CASSQATGILAKNIQYF. The DNA of the CDR3 is TGTGCCAGCAGCCAAGCGACAGGAATATTAGCCAAAAACATTCAGTACTTC.

The CDR3 sequence is CASSMGTGGAETQYF. The CDR3 nucleotides are TGTGCCAGCAGCATGGGGACAGGGGGCGCGGAGACCCAGTACTTC. The chain carries TRBV5-6 and TRBJ2-5; 12 bases match TRBD1. With V trimmed by 4 bases and J by 5 bases, 6 bases remained unmatched. Germline CDR1 reads SGHDT; CDR2 reads YYEEEE. This CDR3 has 15 residues.